The T cell receptor beta chain described here comes from a study of T-cell memory formation after mild COVID-19. On this clonotype itself: The antigen remains undetermined.

This CDR3 spans 15 amino acids. In germline, CDR1 is SGHRS, CDR2 YFSETQ. V lost 4 bases to trimming and J lost 8 bases, with 18 bases between them. Study-wide results and caveats: Among clones peaking at day 37 in the second wave, SARS-CoV-2 specificity remained unconfirmed.

From 5'RACE with constant-segment primers came TCR alpha and TCR beta cDNA libraries that carried sample barcodes and UMIs. TCRdb reprocessed the 5' RACE reads via MiXCR and lists one record per CDR3 protein. The sample holds 150,000 to 200,000 distinct CDR3 sequences, around a tenth seen once. J is TRBJ1-4 and V is TRBV5-1; tentatively, D is TRBD1 (6 bases). Sequenced sample: PBMCs or a T cell subset sorted from them (not recorded which). This clonotype was sampled from a man aged 18 to 29 who had mild COVID-19 (a few samples of this study predate the infection). Cell type and time point are not known. CDR3 residues: CASSLGFGDNEKLFF. CDR3 sequence (DNA): TGCGCCAGCAGCCTTGGATTTGGGGACAACGAAAAACTGTTTTTT.